This T cell receptor beta chain was captured in a study of OX40 agonist ivuxolimab in advanced cancers. Whole-study context: Enrolled patients in dose escalation had cancers that were hepatocellular carcinoma, melanoma, renal cell or head and neck cancer. General observations from the study: Among the lowest levels of clonal expansion were found in partial responders at 0.1-3.0 mg/kg. On average, CD8+ T cells showed a greater number of expanded clones than CD4+.

Enrollment shut out patients with autoimmune disease history or systemic immunosuppression. CDR3 length: 21 residues. V was clipped by 0 bases and J by 8 bases; unmatched bases: 25. CDR1 and CDR2 (germline): SNHLY, FYNNEI. TCRdb's table, derived via immunoSEQ multiplex PCR, lists solely in-frame clones and lacks some. Here the sample spans fewer than 140,000 clones, just over 90% being singletons. Note on this clone: No antigen is known for it.

The sequencing here drew on CD4+ or CD8+ T cells sorted from blood, taken in a trial of the OX40 agonist ivuxolimab. The V call is TRBV2, the J call TRBJ2-3; 8 bases line up with TRBD2. This clonotype was obtained from an adult with an advanced solid tumor such as melanoma, head and neck, liver or kidney cancer. CDR3 bases: TGTGCCAGCAGTGAAGCGCTTTCCCTAGTACGGGGGGGAGACCGCAGAGGTACGCAGTATTTT. It yields the protein CASSEALSLVRGGDRRGTQYF. The full variable domain, with the rest looked up from reference TRBV2 and TRBJ2-3, is EPEVTQTPSHQVTQMGQEVILRCVPISNHLYFYWYRQILGQKVEFLVSFYNNEISEKSEIFDDQFSVERPDGSNFTLKIRSTKLEDSAMYFCASSEALSLVRGGDRRGTQYFGPGTRLTVL.